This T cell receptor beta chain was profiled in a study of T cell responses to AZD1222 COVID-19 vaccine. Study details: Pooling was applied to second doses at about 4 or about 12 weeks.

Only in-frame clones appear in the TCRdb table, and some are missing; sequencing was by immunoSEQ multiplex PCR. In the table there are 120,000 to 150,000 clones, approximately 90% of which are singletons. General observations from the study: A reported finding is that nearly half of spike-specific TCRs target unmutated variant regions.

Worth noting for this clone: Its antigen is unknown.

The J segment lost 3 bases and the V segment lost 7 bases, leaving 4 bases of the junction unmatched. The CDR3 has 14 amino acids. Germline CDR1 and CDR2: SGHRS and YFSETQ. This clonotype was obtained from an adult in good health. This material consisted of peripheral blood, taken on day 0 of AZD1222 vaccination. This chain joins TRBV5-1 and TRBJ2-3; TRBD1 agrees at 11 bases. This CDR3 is CASGRDRGTDTQYF. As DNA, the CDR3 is TGCGCCAGCGGCCGGGACAGGGGGACAGATACGCAGTATTTT.